The T cell receptor beta chain under discussion was sequenced for a study of blood T cells in healthy people across ages. Study observations and caveats: Long-lived donors carried more naive CD4+ cells and greater diversity than aged donors. Age showed a roughly linear inverse relationship with TCR beta diversity per million T cells. PBMCs left unsorted prevented a conclusive naive versus antigen-experienced comparison.

Next came a second PCR, run for roughly 7 to 12 cycles, which used a sample-barcoded 5' primer along with a J-beta primer mix. TCRdb re-called the 5' RACE reads through MiXCR, storing one row per CDR3 protein. The repertoire includes more than 650,000 distinct CDR3 sequences, around half of them detected once, and around 41% sits in the top ten. This CDR3 is 14 amino acids long. CDR1 is ENHRY, CDR2 SYGVKD, per germline. The junction had 2 bases not matched to a gene; V was cut back by 6 bases and J by 0 bases. Note on this clonotype: Antigen specificity is unknown.

Roughly 10 milliliters was the volume of peripheral blood drawn from each donor. Sequenced: blood. The V call is TRBV10-3, the J call TRBJ1-1, with 9 bases lining up with TRBD1. The sequence was collected from a man older than 75 in good health. CDR3 nucleotide sequence: TGTGCCATCAGGGGGACAGGGATGAACACTGAAGCTTTCTTT. Encoded protein: CAIRGTGMNTEAFF.